This passage covers 19 T cell receptor beta chains from one sample sequenced in a study of tumor-infiltrating lymphocytes in primary liver carcinoma. They got blood RNA out of unsorted whole blood and also pulled out germline DNA. From roughly 0.45 ug total RNA, TCR beta cDNA was generated with a primer in the constant region. Three nested multiplex PCR rounds, a slightly modified ARM-PCR method, built the TCR beta libraries. Investigators reported that the first two PCR rounds, at 10 to 11 cycles each, used TRBV1-TRBV30 forward primers with a C-beta reverse primer. TCRdb reanalysed the multiplex PCR reads using MiXCR and keeps one entry per CDR3 protein. The sample contains hundreds of thousands of distinct CDR3 sequences, approximately 65% of which appear only once. The sequenced sample was peripheral blood. These receptors were collected from a man aged 35 to 55 with primary liver carcinoma and hepatitis B virus infection.

In its sample, this clonotype was seen a few times. The chain employs TRBV5-4 and TRBJ2-1; no clear D. CDR1 is SGHNT, CDR2 YYREEE, per germline (reference sequence). This CDR3 contains 15 residues. Deletions cut 1 base from V and 2 bases from J, with 10 bases between. The CDR3 region is CASSLPAFTYNEQFF. The CDR3 nucleotides are TGTGCCAGCAGCTTGCCCGCCTTTACCTACAATGAGCAGTTCTTC. Using reference TRBV5-4 and TRBJ2-1 for the parts outside the CDR3, the full variable domain is ETGVTQSPTHLIKTRGQQVTLRCSSQSGHNTVSWYQQALGQGPQFIFQYYREEENGRGNFPPRFSGLQFPNYSSELNVNALELDDSALYLCASSLPAFTYNEQFFGPGTRLTVL.

This chain uses TRBV12-3 or TRBV12-4 with TRBJ2-1; D gene unclear. The V end lost 6 bases, the J end lost 3 bases, and 18 bases lay between the germline ends. This CDR3 is built from 16 residues. The CDR3: CASRFQASKGYNEQFF. DNA for the CDR3: TGTGCCAGCAGGTTTCAGGCCTCAAAGGGCTACAATGAGCAGTTCTTC.

In the case of this clonotype: Given a much more abundant clone one base away, this may be a read error. The chain carries TRBV6-2 or TRBV6-3 and TRBJ2-7; 11 bases match TRBD1. The trim removed 6 bases at V and 6 bases at J, leaving 7 bases unmatched. Germline CDR1 is MNHEY and CDR2 is SVGEGT. This CDR3 is built from 14 residues. The CDR3 DNA is TGTGCCAGCAGATTGGACAGGGGGCTCTGCGAGCAGTACTTC. Its translation is CASRLDRGLCEQYF.

This clonotype was found once. The rearrangement joins TRBV28 to TRBJ1-1; D is unresolved. The germline CDR1 and CDR2 sequences are MDHEN and SYDVKM. V was pared by 2 bases and J by 0 bases, with 10 bases between. CDR3 length equals 15 residues. The CDR3 spells CASSLESGLNTEAFF. CDR3 bases: TGTGCCAGCAGTTTAGAGTCAGGTCTGAACACTGAAGCTTTCTTT.

This rearrangement joins TRBV2 to TRBJ2-7, with D maybe TRBD2 (5 bases). Germline values: CDR1 SNHLY, CDR2 FYNNEI. The CDR3 spans 14 residues. Trimming took 7 bases from V and 0 from J, leaving 13 bases between them. CDR3 loop: CASTRGSFSYEQYF. The CDR3 DNA sequence: TGTGCCAGCACCCGCGGGTCGTTCTCCTACGAGCAGTACTTC.

On this clonotype itself: This may be a read error: a much more frequent sequence differs by one nucleotide. This chain joins TRBV5-5 and TRBJ1-5; TRBD1 aligns across 9 bases. The germline V gene has CDR1 SGHKS and CDR2 YYEKEE (reference sequence). CDR3 length: 16 residues. DNA of the CDR3: TGTGCCAGCAGCTTTACAGGGGGCGCAGGGGATCAGTCCCAGCATTTT. It is translated as CASSFTGGAGDQSQHF. Full variable domain (missing parts from reference TRBV5-5 and TRBJ1-5): DAGVTQSPTHLIKTRGQQVTLRCSPISGHKSVSWYQQVLGQGPQFIFQYYEKEERGRGNFPDRFSARQFPNYSSELNVNALLLGDSALYLCASSFTGGAGDQSQHFGDGTRLSIL.

This clonotype was detected only a few times. The chain employs TRBV5-3 and TRBJ1-5, with TRBD1 as a possible D gene (5 bases). TRBV5-3 qualifies as an ORF whose function is uncertain. V dropped 4 bases and J dropped 6 bases, with 14 bases sitting between them. The CDR3 extends over 14 amino acids. The CDR3 loop is CARSGGGSGQPQHF. The DNA of the CDR3 is TGTGCCAGAAGCGGGGGAGGTTCCGGTCAGCCCCAGCATTTT.

Worth noting for this clonotype: A junction boundary mismatches the germline segment, possibly from a read error. V and J are TRBV29-1 and TRBJ2-5, with 8 bases aligning to TRBD2. Germline CDR1 SQVTM, CDR2 ANQGSEA. The CDR3 extends over 12 amino acids. DNA for the CDR3: TGCAGCGTTAGCGGGGGCCAAGAGAGCCAGTACTTC. Protein sequence: CSVSGGQESQYF. The complete variable domain, with remaining parts taken from reference TRBV29-1 and TRBJ2-5, reads SAVISQKPSRDICQRGTSLTIQCQVDSQVTMMFWYRQQPGQSLTLIATANQGSEATYESGFVIDKFPISRPNLTFSTLTVSNMSPEDSSIYLCSVSGGQESQYFGPGTRLLVL.

This clonotype showed up many times. The rearrangement uses TRBV4-2 and TRBJ2-1, with 14 bases that match TRBD2. The length of the CDR3 is 16 residues. Trimming cost V 2 bases and J 8 bases; bases outside gene matches: 5. The germline V gene encodes CDR1 LGHNA and CDR2 YNFKEQ. The CDR3 reads CASSQPGLAGAHEQFF. In DNA form, the CDR3 reads TGTGCCAGCAGCCAACCGGGACTAGCGGGAGCCCATGAGCAGTTCTTC.

V and J are TRBV14 and TRBJ2-7; D possibly matches TRBD1 or TRBD2 (5 bases each). V dropped 3 bases and J dropped 1 base, with 10 bases sitting between them. This CDR3 is 14 amino acids long. Germline V gene lookup returns CDR1 SGHDN and CDR2 FVKESK. The CDR3 sequence is CASSHRGISYEQYF. The CDR3 coding sequence is TGTGCCAGCAGCCATCGGGGCATATCCTACGAGCAGTACTTC.

Worth noting for this clonotype: At one of its ends the junction is not consistent with the germline gene, which may arise from a read error. The chain couples TRBV7-8 to TRBJ2-1; 7 nucleotides line up with TRBD1. The CDR3 spans 13 residues. The germline V gene encodes CDR1 SGHVS and CDR2 FQNEAQ. For the CDR3, the DNA is TGTGCCAGCAGCCCTCTACAGGGGAATGAGCTGTTCTTC. This translates into CASSPLQGNELFF. Full variable domain (outside the CDR3, taken from reference TRBV7-8 and TRBJ2-1): GAGVSQSPRYKVAKRGQDVALRCDPISGHVSLFWYQQALGQGPEFLTYFQNEAQLDKSGLPSDRFFAERPEGSVSTLKIQRTQQEDSAVYLCASSPLQGNELFFGPGTRLTVL.

The CDR3 nucleotides read TGCAGCGTTGGCGGGACCCCTGGGACACTGAAAACAGATACGCAGTATTTT. Translating it yields CSVGGTPGTLKTDTQYF. This rearrangement joins TRBV29-1 to TRBJ2-3; D tentatively reads TRBD1 or TRBD2 (6 bases each). Trimming cost V 4 bases and J 3 bases, with 23 bases left between them. This CDR3 comprises 17 residues. Germline assignment: CDR1 SQVTM and CDR2 ANQGSEA.

This clonotype appeared a few times. The chain uses TRBV5-8 and TRBJ2-1; 10 bases are shared with TRBD1. Trimming took 3 bases from V and 4 from J; bases not matched to a gene: 7. The V gene's germline CDR1 is SGHTS and CDR2 YDEGEE. This CDR3 has 16 amino acids. The DNA of the CDR3 is TGTGCCAGCAGCTCTGGGACAGGGGATAGGTACAATGAGCAGTTCTTC. Protein sequence: CASSSGTGDRYNEQFF.

The chain carries TRBV5-1 and TRBJ2-3; D assignment may be TRBD1 or TRBD2 (5 bases each). CDR3 length equals 14 residues. Germline V gives CDR1 SGHRS, CDR2 YFSETQ. V lost 0 bases and J lost 3, with 8 bases in between. CDR3 DNA: TGCGCCAGCAGCTTGGGGGACGGGACAGATACGCAGTATTTT. Amino acids: CASSLGDGTDTQYF.

This chain connects TRBV28 to TRBJ2-7; 7 nucleotides line up with TRBD2. Trimming took 5 bases from V and 1 from J; bases not matched to a gene: 5. This CDR3 region has 14 residues. The germline gives CDR1 MDHEN, CDR2 SYDVKM. DNA for the CDR3: TGTGCCAGCAGTATGCAGCGGGGTTCCTACGAGCAGTACTTC. It yields the protein CASSMQRGSYEQYF.

The chain employs TRBV4-3 and TRBJ2-2, with D maybe TRBD2 (6 bases). CDR1 is LGHNA and CDR2 is YSLEER in the germline V gene. Deletions cut 2 bases from V and 1 base from J, with 11 bases between. The CDR3 spans 16 residues. DNA of the CDR3: TGCGCCAGCAGCCAAAACCGGGGAGGGAACACCGGGGAGCTGTTTTTT. Amino acids: CASSQNRGGNTGELFF.

Regarding this clonotype: One end of the junction fails to match germline, which may point to a read error. The chain uses TRBV5-1 and TRBJ2-2, with 8 bases aligning to TRBD1. The CDR3 has 15 amino acids. Germline CDR1 is SGHRS and CDR2 is YFSETQ. The CDR3 bases are TGCGCCGGCAGCTCAGGACAGGGAAGTACTGGGAAGCTGTTTTTT. As protein: CAGSSGQGSTGKLFF.

A note on this clonotype: A much larger clone sits a single nucleotide away, making a read error possible. This chain uses TRBV5-5 with TRBJ2-5; 14 bases are shared with TRBD2. CDR3 length: 16 amino acids. CDR1 SGHKS and CDR2 YYEKEE come from the germline V gene (reference sequence). J was trimmed by 8 bases and V by 3 bases; bases with no gene match: 9. As DNA, the CDR3 is TGTGCCAGCAGCTCGGGACTAGCGGGAGTGGAGGACACCCAGTACTTC. As protein: CASSSGLAGVEDTQYF.

V is TRBV29-1 and J is TRBJ2-1; the D call may be TRBD1 or TRBD2 (5 bases each). V dropped 6 bases and J dropped 11 bases, with 23 bases sitting between them. Germline values: CDR1 SQVTM, CDR2 ANQGSEA. The CDR3 sequence is 14 residues long. The DNA of the CDR3 is TGCAGCGTATCACTGGGGGTCTCGAATAATAAGCAGTTCTTC. This encodes CSVSLGVSNNKQFF.